This T cell receptor beta chain is drawn from a study of T cell repertoires in cytomegalovirus infection. Overall study findings and caveats: Using cumulative public TCR beta family frequency, the authors identified those who carried CMV together with the relevant HLA. Ex vivo, HLA-C-restricted CMV-specific TCR beta clonotypes prevailed over the rest of the response.

TCRdb reprocessed the reads with MiXCR, giving one entry per CDR3 protein. The repertoire has some 180,000 distinct CDR3 sequences, roughly a fifth of them found once; the top ten carry under 3.5%. Remarks on this clonotype: Its antigen is not identified.

V was pared by 6 bases and J by 3 bases, with 4 bases of the junction left unmatched. CDR1 is SEHNR and CDR2 is FQNEAQ in the germline V gene (reference sequence). The CDR3 sequence is 13 residues long. The sequence was obtained from a human donor in good health (CMV status not recorded). Some clones in this sample may be carry-over from other donors' samples. The sample was PBMCs. The chain couples TRBV7-9 to TRBJ1-2; 7 bases map to TRBD1. The CDR3 protein is CASSRDSHYGYTF. The CDR3 DNA reads as TGTGCCAGCAGTCGGGACAGCCACTATGGCTACACCTTC.